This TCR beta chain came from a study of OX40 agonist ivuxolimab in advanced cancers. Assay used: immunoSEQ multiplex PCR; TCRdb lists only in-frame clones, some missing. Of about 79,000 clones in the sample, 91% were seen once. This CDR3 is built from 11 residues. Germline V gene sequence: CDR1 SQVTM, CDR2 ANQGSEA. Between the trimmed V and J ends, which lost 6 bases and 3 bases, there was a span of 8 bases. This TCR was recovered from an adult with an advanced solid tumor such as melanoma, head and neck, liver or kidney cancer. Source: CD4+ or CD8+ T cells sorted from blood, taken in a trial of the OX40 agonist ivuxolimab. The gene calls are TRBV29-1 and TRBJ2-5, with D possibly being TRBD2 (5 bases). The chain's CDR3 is CSVAGKETQYF. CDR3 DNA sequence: TGCAGCGTCGCGGGTAAAGAGACCCAGTACTTC.